The clone carrying this T cell receptor (beta chain) was detected a few times. TCRdb re-analysed the 5' RACE reads in MiXCR, keeping a single row per CDR3 protein. The sample includes 50,000 to 60,000 distinct CDR3 sequences, around 6.7% of them seen just once. Germline lookup yields CDR1 ENHRY and CDR2 SYGVKD. Trimming stripped 0 bases from V and 2 bases from J, with 11 bases between. This CDR3 region has 16 residues. The record originates from a study of T cells after yellow fever vaccination. This sequence originates from a young man who received the YFV17D yellow fever vaccine. The rearrangement links TRBV10-3 to TRBJ2-1; possibly TRBD2 for D (7 bases). This specimen was CD8+ T cells not binding an NS4B(214-222) dextramer, sorted from PBMCs, taken around 45 days after the first yellow fever vaccination. The CDR3 here is CAISESWGGTYNEQFF. The CDR3 DNA reads as TGTGCCATCAGTGAGTCGTGGGGGGGCACCTACAATGAGCAGTTCTTC.